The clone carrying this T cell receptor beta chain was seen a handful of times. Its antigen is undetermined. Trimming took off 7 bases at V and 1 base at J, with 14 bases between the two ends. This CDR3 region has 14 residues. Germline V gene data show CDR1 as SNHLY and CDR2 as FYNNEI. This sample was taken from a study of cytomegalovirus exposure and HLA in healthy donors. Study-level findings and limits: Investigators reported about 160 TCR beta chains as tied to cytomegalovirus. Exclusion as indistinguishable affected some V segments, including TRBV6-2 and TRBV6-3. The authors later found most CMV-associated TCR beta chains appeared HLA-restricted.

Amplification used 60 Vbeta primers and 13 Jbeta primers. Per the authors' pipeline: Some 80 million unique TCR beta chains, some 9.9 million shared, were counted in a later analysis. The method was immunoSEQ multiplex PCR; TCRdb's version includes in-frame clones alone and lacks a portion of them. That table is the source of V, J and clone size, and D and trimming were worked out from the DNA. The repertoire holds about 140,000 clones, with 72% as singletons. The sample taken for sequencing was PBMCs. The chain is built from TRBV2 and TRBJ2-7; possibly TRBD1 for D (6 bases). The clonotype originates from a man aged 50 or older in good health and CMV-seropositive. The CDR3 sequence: CASTIGTRSYEQYF. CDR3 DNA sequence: TGTGCCAGCACCATCGGGACAAGATCCTACGAGCAGTACTTC.